This TCR beta chain is drawn from a study of control samples from healthy donors and cancer patients. Sequencing used immunoSEQ multiplex PCR; TCRdb keeps in-frame clones, though not all of them. The sample shows about 160,000 clones, approximately 94% of them seen only once. This CDR3 has 15 residues. The V end was cut by 1 base, the J end by 2 bases, with 12 bases between. Looked up from germline, CDR1 is LNHDA and CDR2 is SQIVND (reference sequence). Source material: PBMCs. The V call is TRBV19, the J call TRBJ2-7; possibly TRBD1 for D (6 bases). The source of this sequence is a man aged 55 to 70 with colorectal cancer. In nucleotides, the CDR3 is TGTGCCAGTAGTATAGGATGGGGGCCACCCTACGAGCAGTACTTC. Translated: CASSIGWGPPYEQYF.